The 31 T cell receptor beta chains presented below share a single source sample, sequenced in a study of T cells in Graves' hyperthyroidism and ophthalmopathy. Regions amplified from RNA transcripts were the TCR beta CDR3 regions. HTBI primers were the set used in a first-round RT-PCR of the TCR CDR3. From the multiplex PCR reads, TCRdb called clonotypes with MiXCR, one entry per CDR3 protein. In the table there are roughly 710,000 distinct CDR3 sequences, 35% of which are singletons. Sample: blood. These receptors all stem from a woman aged 40 to 50 with Graves' hyperthyroidism.

The CDR3 spells CSLAGTLGQPQHF. The CDR3 coding sequence is TGCAGCTTGGCCGGGACCCTGGGGCAGCCCCAGCATTTT. This rearrangement joins TRBV29-1 to TRBJ1-5; TRBD1 is a possible D gene (5 bases). CDR3 length: 13 residues. CDR1 is SQVTM and CDR2 is ANQGSEA in the germline V gene. Between the trimmed V and J ends, which lost 8 bases and 7 bases, there was a span of 18 bases.

This clonotype was detected a few times. The rearrangement joins TRBV7-2 to TRBJ1-5; a weak D match, TRBD1 (5 bases). Trimming removed 4 bases at V and 5 bases at J, with 12 bases between. Germline loops: CDR1 SGHTA, CDR2 FQGNSA. The CDR3 loop spans 14 amino acids. The CDR3 DNA reads TGTGCCAGCAGCTCCCCGGGGGTGGATCAGCCCCAGCATTTT. Its translation: CASSSPGVDQPQHF.

The rearrangement uses TRBV19 and TRBJ2-2; the D gene is possibly TRBD2 (5 bases). Deletions cut 7 bases from V and 2 bases from J, with 23 bases between. Germline V lookup: CDR1 LNHDA, CDR2 SQIVND (reference sequence). This CDR3 has 18 residues. CDR3 coding DNA: TGTGCCAGTACCAAGAGTAGCCTAGCTCTCCGCAACACCGGGGAGCTGTTTTTT. This translates into CASTKSSLALRNTGELFF.

This clonotype appeared once. The rearrangement uses TRBV7-2 and TRBJ1-1; no firm D call. The CDR3 extends over 14 amino acids. V lost 8 bases and J lost 1, with 14 bases in between. CDR1 and CDR2 from the germline V gene are SGHTA and FQGNSA. In DNA form, the CDR3 reads TGTGCCAGCTCGGAGAGAGAATCGAACACTGAAGCTTTCTTT. Protein: CASSERESNTEAFF.

The J gene is TRBJ1-2, the V gene TRBV7-2, with TRBD1 identical over 9 bases. The CDR3 spans 13 residues. Germline CDR1 is SGHTA and CDR2 is FQGNSA. J was trimmed by 8 bases and V by 5 bases; bases with no gene match: 6. CDR3 amino acids: CASSRDRGSGYTF. CDR3 DNA: TGTGCCAGCAGCCGAGACAGGGGGTCCGGCTACACCTTC.

The chain is built from TRBV15 and TRBJ1-5; tentatively, D is TRBD1 (6 bases). The germline CDR1 and CDR2 sequences are LNHNV and YYDKDF (reference sequence). V gave up 3 bases and J gave up 7 bases, with 13 bases separating them. CDR3 size: 14 residues. CDR3 sequence reads: CATSSQGIWQPQHF. The CDR3 bases are TGTGCCACCAGCAGCCAGGGGATTTGGCAGCCCCAGCATTTT. Filled out from reference TRBV15 and TRBJ1-5, the complete variable domain reads DAMVIQNPRYQVTQFGKPVTLSCSQTLNHNVMYWYQQKSSQAPKLLFHYYDKDFNNEADTPDNFQSRRPNTSFCFLDIRSPGLGDTAMYLCATSSQGIWQPQHFGDGTRLSIL.

This clonotype was counted many times. This sequence joins TRBV7-9 and TRBJ1-2; D gene ambiguous. Germline V CDR1 and CDR2: SEHNR, FQNEAQ (reference sequence). Trimming shortened V by 1 base and J by 4 bases, and 10 bases separated the two germline ends. The CDR3 has 14 amino acids. The CDR3 nucleotides read TGTGCCAGCAGCTTAGGACCAGAATTCTATGGCTACACCTTC. Its protein product is CASSLGPEFYGYTF. The whole variable domain, filled in from reference TRBV7-9 and TRBJ1-2, reads DTGVSQNPRHKITKRGQNVTFRCDPISEHNRLYWYRQTLGQGPEFLTYFQNEAQLEKSRLLSDRFSAERPKGSFSTLEIQRTEQGDSAMYLCASSLGPEFYGYTFGSGTRLTVV.

In this sample, this clonotype turned up many times. This sequence joins TRBV7-2 and TRBJ1-6; 8 positions agree with TRBD1. V lost 5 bases, J lost 7 bases, and 10 bases stayed unmatched. Germline CDR1 and CDR2: SGHTA and FQGNSA. The CDR3 is made up of 16 amino acids. In nucleotides, the CDR3 is TGTGCCAGCAGCCAGTCCAGGGGGCAACCCAATTCACCCCTCCACTTT. Its protein product is CASSQSRGQPNSPLHF.

This clonotype has only a few counts. The genes are TRBV6-5 and TRBJ1-3; 10 bases are a match to TRBD1. The junction had 5 bases not matched to a gene; V was cut back by 5 bases and J by 1 base. The CDR3 runs to 16 residues. CDR1 and CDR2 (germline): MNHEY, SVGAGI. The CDR3 region has the DNA TGTGCCAGCAGTCGACAGGGGGCGCAGTCTGGAAACACCATATATTTT. Protein: CASSRQGAQSGNTIYF.

This sequence joins TRBV3-1 and TRBJ2-6; possibly TRBD1 or TRBD2 for D (5 bases each). There are 18 residues in the CDR3. Trimming pared 1 base from V and 0 bases from J, leaving 13 bases between. Germline assignment: CDR1 LGHDT and CDR2 YNNKEL (reference sequence). The CDR3 region is CASSQGGAGSSGANVLTF. In nucleotides, the CDR3 is TGTGCCAGCAGCCAAGGAGGGGCTGGGAGCTCTGGGGCCAACGTCCTGACTTTC.

The sample holds a few counts of this clonotype. The chain carries TRBV20-1 and TRBJ1-4; TRBD1 agrees at 11 bases. CDR3 length equals 16 residues. The germline V gene has CDR1 DFQATT and CDR2 SNEGSKA (reference sequence). Losses at the gene ends were 3 bases for V and 3 bases for J; bases not matched to a gene: 6. The CDR3 region is CSASRTGGASNEKLFF. The CDR3 DNA reads as TGCAGTGCTAGCCGGACAGGGGGCGCTTCTAATGAAAAACTGTTTTTT.

This clonotype was counted many times. V and J are TRBV7-6 and TRBJ1-1, with a weak D call TRBD1 (6 bases). V was clipped by 6 bases and J by 0 bases, with 11 bases between them. This CDR3 comprises 14 residues. Germline V gene sequence: CDR1 SGHVS, CDR2 FNYEAQ. CDR3 residues: CASSPDSMNTEAFF. The CDR3 DNA is TGTGCCAGCAGTCCGGACAGCATGAACACTGAAGCTTTCTTT.

The chain couples TRBV2 to TRBJ1-3; D call uncertain. The V gene's germline CDR1 is SNHLY and CDR2 FYNNEI. The CDR3 is made up of 13 amino acids. Trimming took off 6 bases at V and 2 bases at J, with 8 bases between the two ends. In DNA form, the CDR3 reads TGTGCCAGCAGGCCCTTTGCTGGAAACACCATATATTTT. It is translated as CASRPFAGNTIYF.

This clonotype has only a few counts. The gene calls are TRBV27 and TRBJ1-1; D is undetermined. The V end was cut by 2 bases, the J end by 6 bases, with 22 bases between. CDR3 length: 17 amino acids. Germline CDR1 and CDR2: MNHEY and SMNVEV (reference sequence). CDR3 region: CASSLKHVKGSLAEAFF. CDR3 DNA: TGTGCCAGCAGTTTAAAACACGTGAAGGGTTCTCTCGCTGAAGCTTTCTTT.

This clonotype showed up just a few times. The chain employs TRBV6-1 and TRBJ2-5; TRBD1 aligns across 8 bases. This CDR3 has 14 residues. The V and J ends lost 6 bases and 4 bases, in that order; junction bases with no gene match: 7. Germline CDR1 reads MNHNS; CDR2 reads SASEGT. The CDR3 DNA reads as TGTGCCAGCAGCCGGACAGGGTGGGGAGAGACCCAGTACTTC. Protein sequence: CASSRTGWGETQYF.

This clonotype appeared many times. V gene TRBV9 combines with J gene TRBJ1-3; 7 nucleotides agree with TRBD1. V shed 1 base, J shed 2 bases, and the junction held 3 bases outside the gene matches. Germline assignment: CDR1 SGDLS and CDR2 YYNGEE. The CDR3 runs 15 residues. CDR3 region: CASSVNDRAGNTIYF. The CDR3 DNA reads as TGTGCCAGCAGCGTAAACGACAGGGCTGGAAACACCATATATTTT.

The table lists this clonotype with a few counts. The CDR3 DNA sequence: TGCAGTGCTAGAGTCGGAAATAGGGCTGAAGCTTTCTTT. Translating it yields CSARVGNRAEAFF. This chain links TRBV20-1 with TRBJ1-1, with D unclear. V was clipped by 1 base and J by 6 bases, with 12 bases between them. CDR1 DFQATT and CDR2 SNEGSKA come from the germline V gene (reference sequence). There are 13 residues in the CDR3.

This clonotype was seen a handful of times. This chain connects TRBV6-5 to TRBJ1-4; 8 nucleotides line up with TRBD1. V lost 4 bases to trimming and J lost 8 bases; unmatched junction nucleotides: 6. The CDR3 has 14 amino acids. CDR1 and CDR2 from the germline V gene are MNHEY and SVGAGI. Here the CDR3 DNA reads TGTGCCAGCAGTTGGACAGGGACTTTCGAAAAACTGTTTTTT. Protein: CASSWTGTFEKLFF.

This chain links TRBV7-2 with TRBJ2-7; 7 bases line up with TRBD1. Germline-derived CDR1 and CDR2 are SGHTA and FQGNSA. With 6 bases clipped from V and 0 bases from J, the junction kept 8 bases outside the gene matches. The CDR3 length is 15 residues. Here the CDR3 reads CASSENRGHSYEQYF. The CDR3 nucleotides read TGTGCCAGCAGTGAAAACAGGGGTCACTCCTACGAGCAGTACTTC.

This chain links TRBV9 with TRBJ2-7; 11 positions match TRBD2. The J call is uncertain, as TRBJ2-5 better fits the DNA end. The CDR3 has 16 residues. Per the germline V gene, CDR1 is SGDLS and CDR2 is YYNGEE. CDR3 sequence reads: CASSRPSGGPKETQYF. CDR3 bases: TGTGCCAGCAGCCGGCCTAGCGGGGGGCCAAAAGAGACCCAGTACTTC.

The chain has TRBV9 and TRBJ2-5, with D tentatively TRBD1 or TRBD2 (6 bases each). Germline V gene data show CDR1 as SGDLS and CDR2 as YYNGEE. Trimming pared 0 bases from V and 4 bases from J, leaving 16 bases between. This CDR3 spans 16 amino acids. The CDR3 region has the DNA TGTGCCAGCAGCGTAGGGGGGGCCGGTCTTCGAGAGACCCAGTACTTC. Residues: CASSVGGAGLRETQYF. The full variable domain, rest sourced from reference TRBV9 and TRBJ2-5, is DSGVTQTPKHLITATGQRVTLRCSPRSGDLSVYWYQQSLDQGLQFLIQYYNGEERAKGNILERFSAQQFPDLHSELNLSSLELGDSALYFCASSVGGAGLRETQYFGPGTRLLVL.

This clonotype has just a few counts. V and J are TRBV7-6 and TRBJ1-5, with a possible D match to TRBD1 (6 bases). The germline gives CDR1 SGHVS, CDR2 FNYEAQ. Trimming left V 4 bases short and J 5 bases short, with 15 bases between. The CDR3 covers 15 residues. The CDR3 loop is CASSSPGQIYQPQHF. The CDR3 region has the DNA TGTGCCAGCAGCTCGCCGGGACAAATTTATCAGCCCCAGCATTTT.

This clonotype was picked up many times. V usage is TRBV10-3 and J usage is TRBJ1-5; 8 bases align to TRBD1. V was pared by 5 bases and J by 4 bases, with 10 bases of the junction left unmatched. CDR1 and CDR2 from the germline V gene are ENHRY and SYGVKD. This CDR3 has 16 amino acids. The CDR3 nucleotides are TGTGCCATCAGTAATCAGGGGGCTTCAAGTAATCAGCCCCAGCATTTT. Translated: CAISNQGASSNQPQHF.

As regards this clonotype: This could be a read error, since a much larger clone is one nucleotide away. The genes are TRBV7-8 and TRBJ2-7; D perhaps matches TRBD1 (5 bases). Germline V gene sequence: CDR1 SGHVS, CDR2 FQNEAQ. This CDR3 has 12 amino acids. The CDR3 DNA reads as TGTGCCAGCAGAGACAGCTCCCACGAGCAGTACTTC. It is translated as CASRDSSHEQYF.

This clonotype was counted at least ten times. This rearrangement joins TRBV7-2 to TRBJ1-2, with 12 bases aligning to TRBD1. Losses at the gene ends were 5 bases for V and 8 bases for J; bases not matched to a gene: 6. The CDR3 runs to 14 residues. Per the germline V gene, CDR1 is SGHTA and CDR2 is FQGNSA. The CDR3 region is CASSPGQGAGGYTF. CDR3 nucleotides: TGTGCCAGCAGCCCGGGACAGGGGGCGGGAGGCTACACCTTC.

The chain couples TRBV12-3 or TRBV12-4 to TRBJ2-5; the D call may be TRBD1 or TRBD2 (5 bases each). V was cut by 3 bases and J by 5 bases, with 16 bases left in between. The CDR3 contains 15 residues. Written as DNA, the CDR3 is TGTGCCAGCAGTTTTACAAGTGGGGGTGCGGAGACCCAGTACTTC. Its protein product is CASSFTSGGAETQYF.

This clonotype was detected only a few times. The chain has TRBV6-5 and TRBJ2-5; perhaps TRBD2 as D (7 bases). This CDR3 has 16 residues. Trimming took off 0 bases at V and 6 bases at J, with 17 bases between the two ends. Germline loops: CDR1 MNHEY, CDR2 SVGAGI. CDR3 in DNA: TGTGCCAGCAGTTACTCGACGGGGGGCCCAGGGCAGACCCAGTACTTC. It codes for CASSYSTGGPGQTQYF.

The CDR3 region is CASSPDRGGINEQYF. CDR3 bases: TGTGCCAGCAGCCCGGACAGGGGGGGGATCAATGAGCAGTACTTC. The chain couples TRBV7-3 to TRBJ2-7, with 10 bases aligning to TRBD1. Trimming cost V 5 bases and J 7 bases; bases outside gene matches: 11. Germline loops: CDR1 SGHTA, CDR2 FQGTGA. There are 15 residues in the CDR3.

The chain joins TRBV12-3 or TRBV12-4 to TRBJ1-5; D remains ambiguous. The CDR3 loop spans 15 amino acids. The V and J ends lost 7 bases and 3 bases respectively, with 16 bases between them. Here the CDR3 DNA reads TGTGCCAGCAATTTCCTTGGCAGCCTCAATCAGCCCCAGCATTTT. The encoded protein is CASNFLGSLNQPQHF.

This chain connects TRBV7-2 to TRBJ2-3; 10 bases fit TRBD1. Germline CDR1 reads SGHTA; CDR2 reads FQGNSA. The CDR3 runs to 17 residues. Trimming removed 3 bases from V and 2 bases from J; junction bases left unmatched: 8. CDR3: CASSLLRTGGLTDTQYF. The CDR3 region has the DNA TGTGCCAGCAGCTTGCTGAGGACAGGGGGGCTCACAGATACGCAGTATTTT.

This clonotype is a singleton in its sample. A clone one base away is much larger, so this may be a read error. The V call is TRBV7-2, the J call TRBJ1-2; a possible D gene is TRBD1 (6 bases). The V and J ends lost 2 bases and 5 bases respectively, with 12 bases between them. The CDR3 extends over 14 amino acids. Germline CDR1 SGHTA, CDR2 FQGNSA. In nucleotides, the CDR3 is TGTGCCAGCAGCTTAAGGGGGGGGCGGTATGGCTACACCTTC. Its translation is CASSLRGGRYGYTF.